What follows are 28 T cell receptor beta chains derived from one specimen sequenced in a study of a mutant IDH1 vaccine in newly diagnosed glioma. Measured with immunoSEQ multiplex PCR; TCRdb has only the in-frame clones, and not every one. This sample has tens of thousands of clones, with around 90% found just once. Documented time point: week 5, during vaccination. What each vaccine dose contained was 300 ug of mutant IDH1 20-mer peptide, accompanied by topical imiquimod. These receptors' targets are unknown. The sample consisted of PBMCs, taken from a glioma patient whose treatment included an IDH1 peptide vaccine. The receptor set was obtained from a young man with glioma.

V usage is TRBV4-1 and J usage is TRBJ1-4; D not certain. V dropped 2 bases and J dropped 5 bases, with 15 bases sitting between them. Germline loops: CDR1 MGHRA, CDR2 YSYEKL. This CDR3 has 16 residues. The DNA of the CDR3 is TGCGCCAGCAGCCAACCCCCCCACAGCGTAAATGAAAAACTGTTTTTT. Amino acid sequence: CASSQPPHSVNEKLFF.

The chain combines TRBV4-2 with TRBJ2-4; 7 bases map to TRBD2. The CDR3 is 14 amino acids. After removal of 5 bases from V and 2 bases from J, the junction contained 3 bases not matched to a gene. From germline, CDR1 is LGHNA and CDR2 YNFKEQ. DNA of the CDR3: TGTGCCAGCAGCGCCGGGGGGTCCAAAAACATTCAGTACTTC. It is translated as CASSAGGSKNIQYF.

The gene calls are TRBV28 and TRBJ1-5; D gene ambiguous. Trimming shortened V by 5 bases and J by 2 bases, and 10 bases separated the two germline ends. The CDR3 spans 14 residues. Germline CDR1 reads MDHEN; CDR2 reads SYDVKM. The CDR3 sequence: CASSTAAGNQPQHF. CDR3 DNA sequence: TGTGCCAGCAGTACAGCGGCGGGCAATCAGCCCCAGCATTTT.

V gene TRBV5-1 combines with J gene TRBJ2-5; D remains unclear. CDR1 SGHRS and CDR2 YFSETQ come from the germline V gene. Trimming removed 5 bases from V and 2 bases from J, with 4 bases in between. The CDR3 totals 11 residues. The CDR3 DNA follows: TGCGCCAGCAGGGAGCAAGAGACCCAGTACTTC. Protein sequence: CASREQETQYF.

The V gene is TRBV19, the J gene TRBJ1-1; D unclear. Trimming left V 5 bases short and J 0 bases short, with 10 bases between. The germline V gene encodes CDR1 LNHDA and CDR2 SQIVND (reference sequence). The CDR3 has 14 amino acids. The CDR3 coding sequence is TGTGCCAGTAGTCCCTGGACTGTGAACACTGAAGCTTTCTTT. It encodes CASSPWTVNTEAFF. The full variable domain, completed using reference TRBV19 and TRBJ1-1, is DGGITQSPKYLFRKEGQNVTLSCEQNLNHDAMYWYRQDPGQGLRLIYYSQIVNDFQKGDIAEGYSVSREKKESFPLTVTSAQKNPTAFYLCASSPWTVNTEAFFGQGTRLTVV.

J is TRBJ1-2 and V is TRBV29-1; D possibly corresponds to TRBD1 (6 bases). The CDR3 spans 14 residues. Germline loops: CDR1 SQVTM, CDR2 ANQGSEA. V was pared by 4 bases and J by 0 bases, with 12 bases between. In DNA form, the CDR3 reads TGCAGCGTTGCCCCGGGGGGGCCTAACTATGGCTACACCTTC. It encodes CSVAPGGPNYGYTF.

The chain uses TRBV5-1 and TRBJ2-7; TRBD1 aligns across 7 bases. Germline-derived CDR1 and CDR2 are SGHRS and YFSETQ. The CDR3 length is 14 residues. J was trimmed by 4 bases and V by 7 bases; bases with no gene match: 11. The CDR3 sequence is CASSTSGQSYEQYF. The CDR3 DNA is TGCGCCAGCTCGACATCGGGACAGAGTTACGAGCAGTACTTC.

CDR3 loop: CASSLRGARATNEKLFF. CDR3 coding DNA: TGCGCCAGCAGCTTGCGGGGGGCTCGGGCAACTAATGAAAAACTGTTTTTT. The V gene is TRBV5-1, the J gene TRBJ1-4; tentatively, D is TRBD1 (6 bases). The CDR3 has 17 residues. V dropped 1 base and J dropped 0 bases, with 13 bases sitting between them. Germline CDR1 reads SGHRS; CDR2 reads YFSETQ.

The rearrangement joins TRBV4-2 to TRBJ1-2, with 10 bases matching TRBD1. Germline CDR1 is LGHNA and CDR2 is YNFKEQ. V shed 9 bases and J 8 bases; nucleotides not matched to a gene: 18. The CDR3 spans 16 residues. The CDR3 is CASEALGGQGTSGYTF. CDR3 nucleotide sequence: TGTGCCAGTGAAGCCCTCGGGGGACAGGGGACCTCGGGCTACACCTTC.

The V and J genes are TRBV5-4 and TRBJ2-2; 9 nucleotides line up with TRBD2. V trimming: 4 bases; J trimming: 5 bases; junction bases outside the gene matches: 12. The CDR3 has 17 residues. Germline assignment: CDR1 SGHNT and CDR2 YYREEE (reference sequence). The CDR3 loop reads CASSGGSSGRTTGELFF. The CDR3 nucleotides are TGTGCCAGCAGCGGGGGGTCGAGCGGGAGGACGACCGGGGAGCTGTTTTTT.

CDR3 nucleotide sequence: TGTGCCAGCAGCTCGAAGGACGAACCCTACGAGCAGTACTTC. Its translation: CASSSKDEPYEQYF. The chain has TRBV5-6 and TRBJ2-7; D is undetermined. Germline CDR1 reads SGHDT; CDR2 reads YYEEEE. This CDR3 has 14 residues. V was pared by 3 bases and J by 2 bases, with 12 bases between.

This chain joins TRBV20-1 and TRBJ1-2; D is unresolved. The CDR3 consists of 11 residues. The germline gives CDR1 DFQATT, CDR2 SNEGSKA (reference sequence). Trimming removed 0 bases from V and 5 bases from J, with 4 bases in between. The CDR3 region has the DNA TGCAGTGCTAGAGAACCATATGGCTACACCTTC. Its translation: CSAREPYGYTF.

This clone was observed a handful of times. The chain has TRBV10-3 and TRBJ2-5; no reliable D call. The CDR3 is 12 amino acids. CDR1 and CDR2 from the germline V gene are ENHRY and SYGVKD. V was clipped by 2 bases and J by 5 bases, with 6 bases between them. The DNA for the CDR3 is TGTGCCATCAGTGAGGACGCGGAGACCCAGTACTTC. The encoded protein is CAISEDAETQYF.

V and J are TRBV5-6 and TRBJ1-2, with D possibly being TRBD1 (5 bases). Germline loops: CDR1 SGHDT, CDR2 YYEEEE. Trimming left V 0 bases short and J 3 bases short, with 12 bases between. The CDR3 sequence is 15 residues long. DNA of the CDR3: TGTGCCAGCAGCTTGGCTGGGGCCGTGTACTATGGCTACACCTTC. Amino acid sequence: CASSLAGAVYYGYTF.

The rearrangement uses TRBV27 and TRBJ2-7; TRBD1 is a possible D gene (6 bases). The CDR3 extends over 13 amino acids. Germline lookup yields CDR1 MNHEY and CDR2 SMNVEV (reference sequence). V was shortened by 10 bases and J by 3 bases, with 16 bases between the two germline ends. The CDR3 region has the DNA TGTGCCACCTCCAGGGGCGGTTACTACGAGCAGTACTTC. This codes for CATSRGGYYEQYF.

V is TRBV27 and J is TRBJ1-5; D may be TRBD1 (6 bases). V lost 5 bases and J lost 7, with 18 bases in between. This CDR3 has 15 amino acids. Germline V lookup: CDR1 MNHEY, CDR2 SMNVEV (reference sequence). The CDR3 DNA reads TGTGCCAGCAGTCTGGTCAGGGGCGACGGGCAGCCCCAGCATTTT. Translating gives CASSLVRGDGQPQHF.

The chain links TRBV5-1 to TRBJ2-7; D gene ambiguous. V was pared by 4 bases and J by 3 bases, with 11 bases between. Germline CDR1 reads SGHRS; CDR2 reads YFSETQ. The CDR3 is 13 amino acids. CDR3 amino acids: CASSRTAGYEQYF. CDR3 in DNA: TGCGCCAGCAGCCGCACAGCAGGCTACGAGCAGTACTTC.

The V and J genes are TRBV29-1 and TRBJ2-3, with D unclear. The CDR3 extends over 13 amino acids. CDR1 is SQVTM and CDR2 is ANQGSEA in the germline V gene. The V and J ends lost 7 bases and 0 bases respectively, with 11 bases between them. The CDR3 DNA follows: TGCAGCGGAAGACTGGATAGCACAGATACGCAGTATTTT. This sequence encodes CSGRLDSTDTQYF.

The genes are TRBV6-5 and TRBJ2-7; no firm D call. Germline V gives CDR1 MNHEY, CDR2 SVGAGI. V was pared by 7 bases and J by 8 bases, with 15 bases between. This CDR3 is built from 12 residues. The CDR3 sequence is CASNPPGLQQYF. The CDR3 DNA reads TGTGCCAGCAACCCCCCTGGCCTCCAGCAGTACTTC.

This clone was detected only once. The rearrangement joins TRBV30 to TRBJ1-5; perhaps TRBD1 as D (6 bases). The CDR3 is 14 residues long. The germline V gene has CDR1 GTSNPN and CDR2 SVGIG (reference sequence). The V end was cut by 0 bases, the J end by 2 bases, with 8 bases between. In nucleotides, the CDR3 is TGTGCCTGGAGTGTAGCAGGGGGCAATCAGCCCCAGCATTTT. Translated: CAWSVAGGNQPQHF.

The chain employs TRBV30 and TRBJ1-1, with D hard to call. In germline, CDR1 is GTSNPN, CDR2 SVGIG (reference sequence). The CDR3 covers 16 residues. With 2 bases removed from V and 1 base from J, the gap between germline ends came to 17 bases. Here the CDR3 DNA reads TGTGCCTGGAGTCCTCTGGTGGGATTCAGGAACACTGAAGCTTTCTTT. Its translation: CAWSPLVGFRNTEAFF.

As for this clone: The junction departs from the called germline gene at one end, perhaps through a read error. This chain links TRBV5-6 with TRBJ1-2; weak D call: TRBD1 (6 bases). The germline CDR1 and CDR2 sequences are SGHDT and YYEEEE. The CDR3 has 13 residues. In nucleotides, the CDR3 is TGTGCCAGCAGCTTTCAAAGCTCTCGGGGGGCGGCCTTC. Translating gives CASSFQSSRGAAF.

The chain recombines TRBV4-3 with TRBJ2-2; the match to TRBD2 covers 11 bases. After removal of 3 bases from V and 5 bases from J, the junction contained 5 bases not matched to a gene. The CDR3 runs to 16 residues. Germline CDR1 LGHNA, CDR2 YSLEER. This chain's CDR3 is CASSHSSGRMTGELFF. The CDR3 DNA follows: TGCGCCAGCAGCCACTCTAGCGGGAGGATGACCGGGGAGCTGTTTTTT.

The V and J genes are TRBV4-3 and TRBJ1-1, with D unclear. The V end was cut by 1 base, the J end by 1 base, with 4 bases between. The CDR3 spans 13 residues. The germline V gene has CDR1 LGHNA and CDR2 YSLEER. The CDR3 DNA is TGCGCCAGCAGCCAAGCTGGGAACACTGAAGCTTTCTTT. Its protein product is CASSQAGNTEAFF.

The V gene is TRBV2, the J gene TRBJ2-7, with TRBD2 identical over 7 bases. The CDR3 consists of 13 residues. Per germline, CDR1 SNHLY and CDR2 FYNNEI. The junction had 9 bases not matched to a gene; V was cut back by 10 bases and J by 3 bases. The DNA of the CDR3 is TGTGCCACCAGCGGGGTAACGGACTACGAGCAGTACTTC. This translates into CATSGVTDYEQYF.

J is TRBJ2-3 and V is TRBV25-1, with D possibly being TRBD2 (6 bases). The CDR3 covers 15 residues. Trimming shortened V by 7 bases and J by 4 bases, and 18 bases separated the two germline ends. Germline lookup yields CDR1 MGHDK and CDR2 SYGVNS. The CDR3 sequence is CASKAKLGDSDTQYF. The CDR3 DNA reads TGTGCCAGCAAAGCTAAACTAGGGGACTCAGATACGCAGTATTTT.

CDR3 DNA sequence: TGTGCCTGGAGTGTCCCCAGGGGAGGTAGTGAAGCTTTCTTT. It encodes CAWSVPRGGSEAFF. This chain connects TRBV30 to TRBJ1-1; D perhaps matches TRBD1 (6 bases). CDR3 length: 14 amino acids. Germline values: CDR1 GTSNPN, CDR2 SVGIG (reference sequence). The V gene lost 0 bases and the J gene lost 7 bases, with 15 bases spanning the gap.

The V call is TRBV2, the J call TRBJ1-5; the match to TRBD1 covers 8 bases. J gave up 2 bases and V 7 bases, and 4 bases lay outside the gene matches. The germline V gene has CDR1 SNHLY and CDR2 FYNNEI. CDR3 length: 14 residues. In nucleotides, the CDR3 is TGTGCCAGCACCCAGGGGGCTGGCAATCAGCCCCAGCATTTT. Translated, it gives CASTQGAGNQPQHF.